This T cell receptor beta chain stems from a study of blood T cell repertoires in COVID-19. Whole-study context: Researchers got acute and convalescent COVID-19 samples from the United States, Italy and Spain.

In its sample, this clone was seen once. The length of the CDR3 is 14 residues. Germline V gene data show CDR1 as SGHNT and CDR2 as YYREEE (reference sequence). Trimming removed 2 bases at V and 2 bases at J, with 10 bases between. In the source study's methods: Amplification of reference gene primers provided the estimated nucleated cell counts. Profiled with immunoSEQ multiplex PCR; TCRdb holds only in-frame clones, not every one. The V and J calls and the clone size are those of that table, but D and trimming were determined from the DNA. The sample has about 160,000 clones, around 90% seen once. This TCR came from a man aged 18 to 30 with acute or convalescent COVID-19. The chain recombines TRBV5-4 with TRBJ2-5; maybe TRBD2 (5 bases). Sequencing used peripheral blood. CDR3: CASSFPGNQETQYF. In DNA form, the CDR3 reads TGTGCCAGCAGCTTCCCGGGGAATCAAGAGACCCAGTACTTC.